Below are 6 T cell receptor beta chains sequenced from a single sample in a study of blood T cell repertoires in COVID-19. Libraries were prepared by immunoSEQ multiplex PCR; TCRdb keeps only in-frame clonotypes and omits some of them. This table has 180,000 or so clones, roughly three quarters appearing once. The sample consisted of peripheral blood. Receptors were obtained from a woman aged 50 to 60 with active or convalescent COVID-19.

This clone has only a few counts. The CDR3 DNA reads as TGTGCCAGCAGCCCCGGACAGTTCGGCATGGACACTTATCAGCCCCAGCATTTT. This translates into CASSPGQFGMDTYQPQHF. The chain uses TRBV28 and TRBJ1-5; D is possibly TRBD1 (6 bases). The CDR3 has 18 residues. The germline V gene encodes CDR1 MDHEN and CDR2 SYDVKM. V lost 6 bases and J lost 5, with 26 bases in between.

This clone appeared a single time. This chain joins TRBV11-3 and TRBJ2-5; 14 nucleotides line up with TRBD2. CDR1 SGHNT and CDR2 YENEEA come from the germline V gene. Trimming removed 1 base from V and 5 bases from J; junction bases left unmatched: 12. This CDR3 has 19 amino acids. The CDR3 loop reads CASSLGGHRTSGRPETQYF. The CDR3 nucleotides read TGTGCCAGCAGCTTAGGAGGGCACCGGACTAGCGGGAGGCCCGAGACCCAGTACTTC.

The table lists this clone with a count of one. CDR3 region: CASTRQGGLNTEAFF. The DNA of the CDR3 is TGTGCCAGTACCCGACAGGGAGGATTGAACACTGAAGCTTTCTTT. The rearrangement joins TRBV19 to TRBJ1-1; TRBD1 matches 7 bases. The CDR3 covers 15 residues. Per germline, CDR1 LNHDA and CDR2 SQIVND (reference sequence). With 7 bases clipped from V and 0 bases from J, the junction kept 8 bases outside the gene matches.

This chain joins TRBV5-1 and TRBJ1-6; TRBD1 matches 11 bases. Trimming cost V 1 base and J 9 bases; bases outside gene matches: 21. The germline gives CDR1 SGHRS, CDR2 YFSETQ. This CDR3 spans 21 amino acids. CDR3 nucleotides: TGCGCCAGCAGCTTGTCCCCGTCAGGACAGGGGGCGAGTAGTCCCCCTTCACCCCTCCACTTT. Translating it yields CASSLSPSGQGASSPPSPLHF.

The V gene is TRBV5-1, the J gene TRBJ2-7; no definite D call. This CDR3 contains 11 residues. CDR1 is SGHRS, CDR2 YFSETQ, per germline. V gave up 1 base and J gave up 5 bases, with 4 bases separating them. The CDR3 spells CASSLLNEQYF. In nucleotides, the CDR3 is TGCGCCAGCAGCTTGCTTAACGAGCAGTACTTC.

The chain recombines TRBV5-1 with TRBJ1-3; unclear D gene. The V gene lost 4 bases and the J gene lost 0 bases, with 14 bases spanning the gap. The germline gives CDR1 SGHRS, CDR2 YFSETQ. This CDR3 contains 16 residues. The CDR3 loop reads CASSPGTATSGNTIYF. CDR3 in DNA: TGCGCCAGCAGCCCAGGTACTGCCACCTCTGGAAACACCATATATTTT. Combining the CDR3 with reference TRBV5-1 and TRBJ1-3 gives the whole variable domain KAGVTQTPRYLIKTRGQQVTLSCSPISGHRSVSWYQQTPGQGLQFLFEYFSETQRNKGNFPGRFSGRQFSNSRSEMNVSTLELGDSALYLCASSPGTATSGNTIYFGEGSWLTVV.